This T cell receptor (beta chain) was profiled in a study of T-cell reconstitution after alpha-beta-depleted transplantation in children (dated by TCRdb to 2016 to 2018). Turning to the overall study: Using TCR repertoire profiling, the study quantitatively followed how T-cell immune reconstitution unfolded in children after TCRalphabeta/CD19-depleted allogeneic hematopoietic cell transplantation.

Including cysteine and phenylalanine, the CDR3 has 17 amino acids. Only the CDR3 part of the read is kept: 51 bases, read in frame from the first base. V loses 1 base at its end and J loses 2 bases; junction bases beyond the gene matches: 5. Via the germline V gene, CDR1 is SGHTA and CDR2 FQGNSA. Regarding this clonotype: Its antigen is still unknown. No base-level quality is on record; no much larger clone is a single base apart.

The library was obtained by PCR. Instrument on record: Illumina HiSeq 2500. To normalize quantification of the TCRbeta repertoire, the TCR libraries were built with molecular barcoding that relied on unique molecular identifiers. Using fastp trimming at Q25 and MiXCR clonotype assembly, TCRdb reanalyzed the public sequencing data and kept in-frame beta chains. Identical CDR3 proteins give one entry, which carries the most common genes and DNA. This sample comprises roughly 590,000 distinct CDR3 sequences, about 15% of them detected only once. The ten largest clones take up 1.1% of the sample. The sample consisted of PBMCs from the stem cell graft donor, taken from the stem cell graft. The TCR was taken from a human donor who donated a stem cell graft to a child with acute myeloid leukemia. This receptor chain uses TRBV7-2 and TRBJ2-7, and TRBD2 matches 13 of the central bases. The CDR3 amino acid sequence is: CASSLGTSGGGTYEQYF. The nucleotide sequence reads TGTGCCAGCAGCTTAGGGACTAGCGGGGGCGGGACCTACGAGCAGTACTTC.